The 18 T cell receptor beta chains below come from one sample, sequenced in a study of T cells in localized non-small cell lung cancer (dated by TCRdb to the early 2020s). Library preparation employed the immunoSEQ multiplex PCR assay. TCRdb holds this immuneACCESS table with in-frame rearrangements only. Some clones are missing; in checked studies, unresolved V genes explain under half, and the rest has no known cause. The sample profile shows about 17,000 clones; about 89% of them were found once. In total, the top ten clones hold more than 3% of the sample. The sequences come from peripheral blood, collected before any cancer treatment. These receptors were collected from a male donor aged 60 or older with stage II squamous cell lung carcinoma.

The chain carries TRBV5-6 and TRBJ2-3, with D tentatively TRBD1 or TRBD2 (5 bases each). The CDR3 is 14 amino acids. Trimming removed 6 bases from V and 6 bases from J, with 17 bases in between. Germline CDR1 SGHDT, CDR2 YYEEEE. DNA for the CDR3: TGTGCCAGCACCTCCCCGACTTGGGGGGATACGCAGTATTTT. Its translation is CASTSPTWGDTQYF.

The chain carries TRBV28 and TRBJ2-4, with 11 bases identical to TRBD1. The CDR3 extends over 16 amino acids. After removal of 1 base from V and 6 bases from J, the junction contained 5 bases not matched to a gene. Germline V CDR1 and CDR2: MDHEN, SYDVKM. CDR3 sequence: CASSLFGQGAGNIQYF. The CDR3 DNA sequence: TGTGCCAGCAGTTTATTCGGACAGGGGGCGGGAAACATTCAGTACTTC.

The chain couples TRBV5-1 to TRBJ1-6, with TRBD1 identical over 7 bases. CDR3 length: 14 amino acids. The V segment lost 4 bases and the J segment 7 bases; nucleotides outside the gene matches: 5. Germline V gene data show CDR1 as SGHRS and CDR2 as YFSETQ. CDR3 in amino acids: CASSQGQENSPLHF. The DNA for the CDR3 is TGCGCCAGCAGCCAAGGACAGGAGAATTCACCCCTCCACTTT.

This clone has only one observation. Here the CDR3 DNA reads TGTGCCAGCAGCCTACACACAGATACGCAGTATTTT. It yields the protein CASSLHTDTQYF. The chain is built from TRBV7-9 and TRBJ2-3; D is undetermined. V lost 5 bases and J 2 bases, leaving 5 bases between the germline ends. Looked up from germline, CDR1 is SEHNR and CDR2 is FQNEAQ (reference sequence). The CDR3 has 12 residues. The full variable domain, with the rest looked up from reference TRBV7-9 and TRBJ2-3, is DTGVSQNPRHKITKRGQNVTFRCDPISEHNRLYWYRQTLGQGPEFLTYFQNEAQLEKSRLLSDRFSAERPKGSFSTLEIQRTEQGDSAMYLCASSLHTDTQYFGPGTRLTVL.

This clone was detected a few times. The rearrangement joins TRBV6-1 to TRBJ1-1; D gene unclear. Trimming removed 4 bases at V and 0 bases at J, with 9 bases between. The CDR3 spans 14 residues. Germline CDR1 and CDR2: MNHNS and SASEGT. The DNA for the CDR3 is TGTGCCAGCAGTGTTACAGTTATGAACACTGAAGCTTTCTTT. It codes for CASSVTVMNTEAFF.

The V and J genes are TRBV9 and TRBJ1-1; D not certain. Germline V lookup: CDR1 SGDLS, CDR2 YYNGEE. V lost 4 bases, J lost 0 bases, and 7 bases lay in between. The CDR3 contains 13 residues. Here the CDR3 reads CASSTLLNTEAFF. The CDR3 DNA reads TGTGCCAGCAGCACCCTTCTGAACACTGAAGCTTTCTTT.

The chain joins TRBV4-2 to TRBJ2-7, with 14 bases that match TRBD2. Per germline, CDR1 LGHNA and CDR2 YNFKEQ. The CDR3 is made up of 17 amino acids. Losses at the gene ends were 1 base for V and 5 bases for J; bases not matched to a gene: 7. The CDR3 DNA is TGTGCCAGCAGCCAAGGGCGGGGGACTAGCGGGAGACACGAGCAGTACTTC. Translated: CASSQGRGTSGRHEQYF.

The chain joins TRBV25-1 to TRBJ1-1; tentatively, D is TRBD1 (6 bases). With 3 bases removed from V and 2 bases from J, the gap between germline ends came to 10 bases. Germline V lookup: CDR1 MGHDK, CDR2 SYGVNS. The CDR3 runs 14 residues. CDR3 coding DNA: TGTGCCAGCAGTGAGGGGGGCGGAAACACTGAAGCTTTCTTT. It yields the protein CASSEGGGNTEAFF.

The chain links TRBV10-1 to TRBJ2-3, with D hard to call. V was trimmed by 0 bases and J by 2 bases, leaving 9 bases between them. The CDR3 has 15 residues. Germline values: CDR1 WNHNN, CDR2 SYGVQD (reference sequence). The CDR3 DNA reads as TGCGCCAGCAGTGAGTCCGGCCAGGTCACAGATACGCAGTATTTT. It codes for CASSESGQVTDTQYF.

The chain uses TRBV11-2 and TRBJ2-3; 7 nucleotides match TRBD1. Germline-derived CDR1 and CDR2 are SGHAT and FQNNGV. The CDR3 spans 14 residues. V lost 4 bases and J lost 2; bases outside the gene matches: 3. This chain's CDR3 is CASSSGQTTDTQYF. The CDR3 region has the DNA TGTGCCAGCAGCTCGGGACAGACCACAGATACGCAGTATTTT. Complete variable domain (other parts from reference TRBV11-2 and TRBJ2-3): EAGVAQSPRYKIIEKRQSVAFWCNPISGHATLYWYQQILGQGPKLLIQFQNNGVVDDSQLPKDRFSAERLKGVDSTLKIQPAKLEDSAVYLCASSSGQTTDTQYFGPGTRLTVL.

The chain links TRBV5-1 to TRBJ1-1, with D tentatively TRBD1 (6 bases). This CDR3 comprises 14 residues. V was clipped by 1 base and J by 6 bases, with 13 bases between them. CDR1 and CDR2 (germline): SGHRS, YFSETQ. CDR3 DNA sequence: TGCGCCAGCAGCTTGAACCTCGGACAGCCTGAAGCTTTCTTT. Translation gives CASSLNLGQPEAFF.

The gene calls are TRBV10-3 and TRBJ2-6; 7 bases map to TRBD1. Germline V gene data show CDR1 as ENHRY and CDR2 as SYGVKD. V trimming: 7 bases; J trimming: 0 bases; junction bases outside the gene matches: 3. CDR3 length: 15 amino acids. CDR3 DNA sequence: TGTGCCATCACCGGACAGGACTCTGGGGCCAACGTCCTGACTTTC. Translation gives CAITGQDSGANVLTF.

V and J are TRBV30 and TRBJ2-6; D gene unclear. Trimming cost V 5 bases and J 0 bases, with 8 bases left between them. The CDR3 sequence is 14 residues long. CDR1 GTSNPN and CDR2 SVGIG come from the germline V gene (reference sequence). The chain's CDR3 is CAWSLGSGANVLTF. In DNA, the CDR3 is TGTGCCTGGTCGCTAGGCTCTGGGGCCAACGTCCTGACTTTC.

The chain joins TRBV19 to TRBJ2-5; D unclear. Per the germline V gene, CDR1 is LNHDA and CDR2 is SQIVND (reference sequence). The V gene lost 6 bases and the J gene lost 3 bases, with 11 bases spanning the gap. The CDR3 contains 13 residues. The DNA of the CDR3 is TGTGCCAGTAGAGCAGGAAAGAAAGAGACCCAGTACTTC. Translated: CASRAGKKETQYF.

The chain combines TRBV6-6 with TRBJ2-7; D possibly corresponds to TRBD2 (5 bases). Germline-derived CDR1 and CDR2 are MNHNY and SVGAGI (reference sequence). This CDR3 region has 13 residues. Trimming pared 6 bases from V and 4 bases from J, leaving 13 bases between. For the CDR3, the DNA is TGTGCCAGCAGCGCCCCAGCGGTTTACGAGCAGTACTTC. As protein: CASSAPAVYEQYF.

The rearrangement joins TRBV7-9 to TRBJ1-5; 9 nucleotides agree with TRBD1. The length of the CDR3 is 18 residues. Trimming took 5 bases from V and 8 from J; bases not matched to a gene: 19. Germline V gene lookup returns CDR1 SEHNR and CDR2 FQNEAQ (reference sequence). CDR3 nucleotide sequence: TGTGCCAGCAGCCTAACGGCCGGGACAGGGCGGCGGTGGGAGCCCCAGCATTTT. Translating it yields CASSLTAGTGRRWEPQHF.

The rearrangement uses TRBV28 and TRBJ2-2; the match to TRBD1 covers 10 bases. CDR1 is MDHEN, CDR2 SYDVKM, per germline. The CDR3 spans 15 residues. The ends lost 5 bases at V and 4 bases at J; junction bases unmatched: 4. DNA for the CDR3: TGTGCCAGCAGTCGGACAGGGGGGGCCACCGGGGAGCTGTTTTTT. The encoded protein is CASSRTGGATGELFF.

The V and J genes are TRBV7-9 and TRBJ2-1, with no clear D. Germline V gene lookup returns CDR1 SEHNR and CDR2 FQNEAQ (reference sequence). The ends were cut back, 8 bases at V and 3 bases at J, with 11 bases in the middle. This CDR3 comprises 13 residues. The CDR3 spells CASLPALYNEQFF. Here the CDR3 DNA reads TGTGCCAGCTTACCGGCTCTCTACAATGAGCAGTTCTTC.